Listed here are 6 T cell receptor beta chains from one sample, sequenced in a study of blood T cell repertoires in COVID-19. Method: immunoSEQ multiplex PCR; TCRdb's copy keeps in-frame clones and lacks some. The repertoire has 120,000 to 150,000 clones, roughly 84% of them found once; the top ten carry roughly 3.9%. Material: PBMCs or T cells enriched from blood (not recorded which). These receptors all stem from a man aged 45-60 years in a cohort exposed to, infected with or recovered from COVID-19 (not recorded which).

The genes are TRBV27 and TRBJ2-7, with TRBD2 matching 11 bases. Germline loops: CDR1 MNHEY, CDR2 SMNVEV (reference sequence). The CDR3 runs to 14 residues. J lost 3 bases, V lost 6 bases, and 4 bases had no gene match. The CDR3 sequence: CASSLGTSGYEQYF. The CDR3 DNA reads as TGTGCCAGCAGCCTCGGGACTAGCGGCTACGAGCAGTACTTC.

This CDR3 reads CASSQAPGQGAYEQYF. CDR3 bases: TGTGCCAGCAGCCAAGCGCCGGGACAGGGGGCTTACGAGCAGTACTTC. V is TRBV3-1 (or the pseudogene TRBV3-2) and J is TRBJ2-7; the match to TRBD1 covers 12 bases. V trimming: 1 base; J trimming: 4 bases; junction bases outside the gene matches: 5. CDR3 length: 16 amino acids. Germline-derived CDR1 and CDR2 are LGHDT and YNNKEL (reference sequence).

The V call is TRBV29-1, the J call TRBJ2-5; 10 bases match TRBD2. J gave up 3 bases and V 5 bases, and 12 bases lay outside the gene matches. Germline values: CDR1 SQVTM, CDR2 ANQGSEA. The CDR3 extends over 16 amino acids. The CDR3 coding sequence is TGCAGCGTTCGGTTCAGCGGGGGGGCCGGGGAAGAGACCCAGTACTTC. Its translation is CSVRFSGGAGEETQYF. The full variable domain, its missing parts supplied by reference TRBV29-1 and TRBJ2-5, is SAVISQKPSRDICQRGTSLTIQCQVDSQVTMMFWYRQQPGQSLTLIATANQGSEATYESGFVIDKFPISRPNLTFSTLTVSNMSPEDSSIYLCSVRFSGGAGEETQYFGPGTRLLVL.

The chain is built from TRBV6-5 and TRBJ2-1, with 7 bases that match TRBD2. The CDR3 length is 15 residues. V was clipped by 6 bases and J by 6 bases; unmatched bases: 11. Germline V gene lookup returns CDR1 MNHEY and CDR2 SVGAGI. The CDR3 reads CASRPRGRAPNEQFF. The CDR3 DNA reads as TGTGCCAGCAGACCCCGGGGGAGGGCCCCCAATGAGCAGTTCTTC.

The gene calls are TRBV19 and TRBJ1-4; D may be TRBD1 (5 bases). The CDR3 runs to 15 residues. Germline loops: CDR1 LNHDA, CDR2 SQIVND (reference sequence). V lost 5 bases and J 7 bases, leaving 17 bases between the germline ends. The CDR3 is CASSRREGSGEKLFF. The CDR3 nucleotides read TGTGCCAGTAGTCGGCGGGAGGGGAGTGGTGAAAAACTGTTTTTT.

The chain uses TRBV24-1 and TRBJ2-7; D unresolved. Deletions cut 2 bases from V and 0 bases from J, with 4 bases between. The CDR3 extends over 13 amino acids. In germline, CDR1 is KGHDR, CDR2 SFDVKD. CDR3 amino acids: CATSDSSSYEQYF. The CDR3 DNA reads TGTGCCACCAGTGATTCATCCTCCTACGAGCAGTACTTC.